Following are 15 T cell receptor beta chains from one sample sequenced in a study of beta chain features in type 1 diabetes. Sequenced material consisted of expressed TCRB transcripts (all of the isolated RNA was reverse transcribed). Produced via immunoSEQ multiplex PCR; TCRdb's table is partial and in-frame only. The sample lists 300,000 to 450,000 clones; about 12% were seen once. Material: naive CD4+ T cells from blood. The receptors shown here come from a man between 18 and 29 years old in good health.

V gene TRBV7-8 combines with J gene TRBJ2-1, with 7 nucleotides matching TRBD2. This CDR3 contains 14 residues. The V gene's germline CDR1 is SGHVS and CDR2 FQNEAQ. Trimming at V came to 3 bases and at J to 2 bases, leaving 1 base not matched to a gene. The CDR3 sequence is CASSFGTTYNEQFF. The CDR3 nucleotides read TGTGCCAGCAGCTTCGGGACTACCTACAATGAGCAGTTCTTC.

This clone was found a few times. The rearrangement uses TRBV6-5 and TRBJ2-7, with 9 bases identical to TRBD1. Losses at the gene ends were 7 bases for V and 5 bases for J; bases not matched to a gene: 6. Germline V gene sequence: CDR1 MNHEY, CDR2 SVGAGI. The CDR3 consists of 13 residues. CDR3 in DNA: TGTGCCAGCACCCGGGACAGGGCCCACGAGCAGTACTTC. Translation gives CASTRDRAHEQYF.

This clone turned up a few times. The chain recombines TRBV4-1 with TRBJ1-5, with a weak D call TRBD1 (5 bases). The germline V and J ends were trimmed by 5 bases and 1 base, with 15 bases remaining between them. The CDR3 length is 16 residues. The germline CDR1 and CDR2 sequences are MGHRA and YSYEKL. CDR3 bases: TGCGCCAGCAGCTCCCTTGGAGGGGTCAGCAATCAGCCCCAGCATTTT. This codes for CASSSLGGVSNQPQHF.

This clone was picked up a small number of times. The chain uses TRBV30 and TRBJ2-1; D perhaps matches TRBD2 (6 bases). Per the germline V gene, CDR1 is GTSNPN and CDR2 is SVGIG (reference sequence). The CDR3 covers 11 residues. Between the trimmed V and J ends, which lost 3 bases and 10 bases, there was a span of 10 bases. The CDR3 here is CAWSGGWEQFF. CDR3 coding DNA: TGTGCCTGGAGCGGGGGTTGGGAGCAGTTCTTC.

This clone was observed a few times. The V and J genes are TRBV5-1 and TRBJ1-6; 11 bases are shared with TRBD1. The CDR3 contains 14 residues. Germline loops: CDR1 SGHRS, CDR2 YFSETQ. J lost 9 bases, V lost 8 bases, and 7 bases had no gene match. CDR3 coding DNA: TGCGCCAGTTCTACCGGGACAGGGGGTTCACCCCTCCACTTT. Its translation is CASSTGTGGSPLHF.

This clone appeared a few times. This chain uses TRBV16 with TRBJ1-2; weak D call: TRBD1 (6 bases). The germline gives CDR1 KGHSY, CDR2 FQNENV. This CDR3 is built from 16 residues. With 7 bases removed from V and 6 bases from J, the gap between germline ends came to 24 bases. CDR3 coding DNA: TGTGCCAGCACTTCTAGGTGGGGCAGGGGAGACCATGGCTACACCTTC. This translates into CASTSRWGRGDHGYTF.

This clone was found a few times. The rearrangement joins TRBV6-6 to TRBJ1-6; tentative D call: TRBD1 (5 bases). This CDR3 has 15 residues. Germline lookup yields CDR1 MNHNY and CDR2 SVGAGI (reference sequence). The V end was cut by 2 bases, the J end by 9 bases, with 14 bases between. In nucleotides, the CDR3 is TGTGCCAGCAGTTACCGGGGGGTTATCTTTTCACCCCTCCACTTT. Protein sequence: CASSYRGVIFSPLHF.

This clone was found a few times. The gene calls are TRBV5-4 and TRBJ2-1; 7 bases are a match to TRBD2. This CDR3 contains 15 residues. Germline CDR1 SGHNT, CDR2 YYREEE (reference sequence). V shed 4 bases, J shed 9 bases, and the junction held 13 bases outside the gene matches. The CDR3 DNA reads TGTGCCAGCAGCGTTGATAGCGGGCGGGGAACTGAGCAGTTCTTC. It encodes CASSVDSGRGTEQFF.

The chain has TRBV5-4 and TRBJ2-3; 11 nucleotides align to TRBD2. The germline CDR1 and CDR2 sequences are SGHNT and YYREEE (reference sequence). CDR3 length equals 17 residues. J was trimmed by 5 bases and V by 3 bases; bases with no gene match: 11. As DNA, the CDR3 is TGTGCCAGCAGCTCTTCACTAGCGGGGGCCACTGAAGATACGCAGTATTTT. Encoded protein: CASSSSLAGATEDTQYF. Complete variable domain (other parts from reference TRBV5-4 and TRBJ2-3): ETGVTQSPTHLIKTRGQQVTLRCSSQSGHNTVSWYQQALGQGPQFIFQYYREEENGRGNFPPRFSGLQFPNYSSELNVNALELDDSALYLCASSSSLAGATEDTQYFGPGTRLTVL.

This chain uses TRBV7-2 with TRBJ1-5; TRBD1 agrees at 8 bases. Per the germline V gene, CDR1 is SGHTA and CDR2 is FQGNSA. The CDR3 loop spans 14 amino acids. V was clipped by 5 bases and J by 9 bases; unmatched bases: 9. CDR3 coding DNA: TGTGCCAGCAGCCCGGACAGGGACCGAGGGCCCCAGCATTTT. Protein: CASSPDRDRGPQHF.

In DNA form, the CDR3 reads TGTGCCAGCAGCGGGGACAGCCGTGGCTACACCTTC. Translated: CASSGDSRGYTF. The V call is TRBV5-4, the J call TRBJ1-2, with 7 bases lining up with TRBD1. The germline gives CDR1 SGHNT, CDR2 YYREEE (reference sequence). The V segment lost 4 bases and the J segment 7 bases; nucleotides outside the gene matches: 4. The CDR3 is 12 residues long.

The chain carries TRBV7-9 and TRBJ2-7; tentatively, D is TRBD2 (6 bases). V was clipped by 3 bases and J by 3 bases, with 12 bases between them. Germline V CDR1 and CDR2: SEHNR, FQNEAQ (reference sequence). CDR3 length: 14 residues. For the CDR3, the DNA is TGTGCCAGCAGCTTCGGCGGGGTCGGCTACGAGCAGTACTTC. Translation gives CASSFGGVGYEQYF.

The chain links TRBV20-1 to TRBJ2-1; D not resolved. Germline assignment: CDR1 DFQATT and CDR2 SNEGSKA (reference sequence). CDR3 length equals 11 residues. Between the trimmed V and J ends, which lost 3 bases and 5 bases, there was a span of 5 bases. CDR3 sequence reads: CSASLDNEQFF. The CDR3, as DNA: TGCAGTGCTAGTCTTGACAATGAGCAGTTCTTC.

V gene TRBV11-3 combines with J gene TRBJ1-4; TRBD1 might be the D (5 bases). CDR1 and CDR2 from the germline V gene are SGHNT and YENEEA. This CDR3 is 16 amino acids long. Trimming removed 2 bases from V and 1 base from J, with 11 bases in between. CDR3 protein: CASSLRGDGTNEKLFF. DNA of the CDR3: TGTGCCAGCAGCTTACGGGGGGATGGAACTAATGAAAAACTGTTTTTT.

This clone occurred a few times. V gene TRBV7-3 combines with J gene TRBJ1-3; D is undetermined. Germline V CDR1 and CDR2: SGHTA, FQGTGA. The CDR3 contains 11 residues. Trimming stripped 4 bases from V and 4 bases from J, with 2 bases between. CDR3 sequence: CASSSGNTIYF. The CDR3 coding sequence is TGTGCCAGCAGCTCAGGAAACACCATATATTTT.